The clone carrying this T cell receptor beta chain was counted at least ten times. The sample belongs to a study of CD8 T cells in ankylosing spondylitis. TCRdb itself ran the 5' RACE reads through MiXCR, one entry per CDR3 protein. The sample comprises about 160,000 distinct CDR3 sequences, 15% to 20% of which are singletons, and over 7.5% rests with the top ten. Germline V gene data show CDR1 as DFQATT and CDR2 as SNEGSKA (reference sequence). This CDR3 contains 14 residues. Trimming took 4 bases from V and 5 from J, leaving 17 bases between them. The chain has TRBV20-1 and TRBJ2-5; D tentatively reads TRBD1 or TRBD2 (5 bases each). The TCR sequence derives from a male donor with ankylosing spondylitis or in good health (not recorded which). The sequenced sample consisted of blood, either unsorted or a sorted T cell fraction (not recorded which). The DNA for the CDR3 is TGCAGTGCTAAACGGGACGGTGTCCGGGAGACCCAGTACTTC. Translation gives CSAKRDGVRETQYF.